This TCR beta chain was observed in a study of radiotherapy plus CTLA-4 blockade in lung cancer. This table comes from immunoSEQ multiplex PCR, and its TCRdb copy is limited to in-frame clones, with some not included. The sample has tens of thousands of clones; approximately 83% are singletons. Germline CDR1 reads MGHRA; CDR2 reads YSYEKL. The CDR3 has 15 amino acids. V gave up 0 bases and J gave up 2 bases, with 9 bases separating them. This TCR came from a human donor with non-small cell lung cancer that progressed on radiotherapy plus ipilimumab. The chain recombines TRBV4-1 with TRBJ2-3; D remains unclear. Sample: peripheral blood, taken from a patient treated with radiotherapy plus ipilimumab. DNA of the CDR3: TGCGCCAGCAGCCAAGACAGAACATACACAGATACGCAGTATTTT. It is translated as CASSQDRTYTDTQYF.